This TCR beta chain was obtained from a study of regulatory T cells in long-lasting Graves disease. Study-level findings and limits: Tissue studied was limited to peripheral blood, excluding thyroid tissue.

As for time point: persistent/refractory GD, antithyroid drugs over 5 years with positive TRAb. PBMC-derived RNA was used for the TCR library. Into tubes containing EDTA, approximately 9 milliliters of peripheral blood were drawn. This clonotype showed up many times. As yet, its antigen is unknown. In building TCR beta libraries, iRepertoire HTBI primers were used together with Arm-PCR of CDR3 regions. In the study's own analysis: Gene usage covered around 62 TRBV and 13 to 15 TRBJ segments. TCRdb passed the multiplex PCR reads through MiXCR, listing each CDR3 protein once. The authors' filters were not applied to this entry. The data show about 470,000 distinct CDR3 sequences, more than 20% seen once. Sequences were derived from peripheral blood mononuclear cells (PBMCs), sampled when the disease was refractory, from a patient treated with antithyroid drugs. The clonotype comes from a female donor with Graves disease.

CDR3 bases: TGTGCCAGCAGCCCATCCGGGACAGGGTATCTTTATGGCTACACCTTC. Translation gives CASSPSGTGYLYGYTF. The J gene is TRBJ1-2, the V gene TRBV7-2; 9 bases are a match to TRBD1. J gave up 5 bases and V 5 bases, and 12 bases lay outside the gene matches. Germline V CDR1 and CDR2: SGHTA, FQGNSA. The length of the CDR3 is 16 residues.